The sequence of this TCR beta chain was determined in a study of T-cell reconstitution after alpha-beta-depleted transplantation in children. Study-level results: Surviving thymic progenitors and recipient T cells were the source of high TCRbeta diversity at day 60 in some patients. A year post-transplant, T-cell counts and diversity derived mostly from newly produced T cells. Several hundred graft clones that had expanded were reportedly the source of alpha-beta T cells about two months after transplant.

Preparation of the TCRbeta library used unique molecular identifiers. Each CDR3 protein is one row after TCRdb ran MiXCR on the PCR reads. The table includes around 100,000 distinct CDR3 sequences, approximately 8% detected once. The CDR3 runs 15 residues. Between the trimmed V and J ends, which lost 4 bases and 3 bases, there was a span of 13 bases. Per the germline V gene, CDR1 is SGHVS and CDR2 is FQNEAQ. The sample holds many counts of this clonotype. The antigen is unknown. The input for sequencing was PBMCs, taken before TCRalphabeta/CD19-depleted stem cell transplant. The receptor comes from a boy aged 2 to 9 with acute lymphoblastic leukemia, due to receive a stem cell transplant. This rearrangement joins TRBV7-8 to TRBJ1-5; possible D gene TRBD1, 5 bases. CDR3 DNA sequence: TGTGCCAGCAGCTCGGGACGGCTGATCAATCAGCCCCAGCATTTT. As protein: CASSSGRLINQPQHF. The full variable domain, its missing parts supplied by reference TRBV7-8 and TRBJ1-5, is GAGVSQSPRYKVAKRGQDVALRCDPISGHVSLFWYQQALGQGPEFLTYFQNEAQLDKSGLPSDRFFAERPEGSVSTLKIQRTQQEDSAVYLCASSSGRLINQPQHFGDGTRLSIL.